The present TCR beta chain was sequenced within a study of CD8 T cells in Susac syndrome. General study findings and limits: The study recognized that its TCR sequencing and HLA analysis covered a relatively small number of individuals.

Notes on this clonotype: Its antigen is still unknown.

CD8+ and CD4+ T cells from blood underwent TCR beta sequencing, which was carried out in a high-throughput format. RNA in amounts of roughly 0.5 to 1 ug was reverse transcribed with random hexamers. TCRdb ran MiXCR on the immunoSEQ multiplex PCR reads and lists one entry per CDR3 protein. This sample has about 240,000 distinct CDR3 sequences, with around 96% found just once. The CDR3 loop spans 12 amino acids. Trimming stripped 2 bases from V and 8 bases from J, with 9 bases between. The germline V gene has CDR1 SGHNT and CDR2 YENEEA. The clonotype was recovered from a human donor with Susac syndrome. The material sequenced was CD4+ T cells from PBMCs. The chain carries TRBV11-3 and TRBJ1-1, with D unresolved. The CDR3 region has the DNA TGTGCCAGCAGCTTATGGGGATCGGAAGCTTTCTTT. This gives the protein CASSLWGSEAFF.